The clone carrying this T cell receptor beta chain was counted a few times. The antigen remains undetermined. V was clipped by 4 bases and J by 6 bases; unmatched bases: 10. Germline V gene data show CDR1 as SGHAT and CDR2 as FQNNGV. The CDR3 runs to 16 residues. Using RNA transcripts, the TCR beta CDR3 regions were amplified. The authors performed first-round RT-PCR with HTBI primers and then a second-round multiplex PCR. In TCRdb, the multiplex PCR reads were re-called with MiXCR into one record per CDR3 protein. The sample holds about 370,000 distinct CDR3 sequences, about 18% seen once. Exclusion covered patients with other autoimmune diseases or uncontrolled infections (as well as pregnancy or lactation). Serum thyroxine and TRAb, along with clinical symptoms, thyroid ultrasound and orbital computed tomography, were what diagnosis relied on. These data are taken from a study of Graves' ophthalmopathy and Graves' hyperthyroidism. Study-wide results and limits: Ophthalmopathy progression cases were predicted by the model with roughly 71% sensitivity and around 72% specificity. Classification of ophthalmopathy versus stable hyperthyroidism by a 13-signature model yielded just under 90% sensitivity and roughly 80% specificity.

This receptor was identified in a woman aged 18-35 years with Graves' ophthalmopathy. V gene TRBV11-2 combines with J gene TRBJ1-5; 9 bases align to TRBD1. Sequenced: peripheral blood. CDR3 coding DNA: TGTGCCAGCAGCTGGGGGACAGGGACTAAAAGTCAGCCCCAGCATTTT. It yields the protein CASSWGTGTKSQPQHF.